This TCR beta chain was sequenced for a study of beta chain features in type 1 diabetes (dated by TCRdb to 2017 to 2018). About the study as a whole: Patients and healthy donors did not differ in mean age, gender distribution, total cell number or subset yield. Across all samples, some 100,000,000 sorted cells were examined, and cell number per subset correlated strongly with RNA yield. In the study, TCRB repertoires of sorted circulating CD4+ T cell subsets from recently diagnosed type 1 diabetes patients were compared with those of matched healthy donors. Regulatory and stem cell-like memory subsets were obtained from only 8 patients and roughly 8 healthy donors, while naive and central memory subsets were obtained from all 28 donors. Results the study describes overall, beyond this receptor: Naive, central memory and regulatory TCRB repertoires appeared to be more similar among patients than among healthy donors. Patients with type 1 diabetes made fewer insertions and deleted more nucleotides at VDJ recombination sites, implying thymic rearrangement abnormalities. In all four CD4+ subsets, TCRB CDR3 length was moderately but significantly shorter in type 1 diabetes patients. PCR may preferentially amplify shorter templates, but because patient and control samples were amplified and corrected together, any resulting skew would affect both groups equally. Only small numbers of individuals were included in the HLA sub-analyses, which left unresolved whether HLA type had any influence on TCRB rearrangement. Sequencing cDNA rather than genomic DNA could over-represent highly expressing activated cells, although activation and CD3 levels did not differ between groups.

The CDR3 covers 13 residues, taking in both the cysteine and the phenylalanine. Just CDR3 DNA is preserved here, 39 bases in frame from base 1. According to the germline V gene (reference sequence), CDR1 reads LNHNV and CDR2 reads YYDKDF. V and J are truncated by 1 base and 1 base respectively, leaving an intervening sequence of 4 bases. The High Capacity cDNA Reverse Transcription Kit was used to reverse transcribe all of the isolated RNA, meaning that expressed TCRB transcripts were what got sequenced. Naive, central memory and regulatory T cell samples underwent deep immunoSEQ sequencing, averaging approximately 3.5 million total reads per sample. Sorted cells were lysed in RLT buffer and RNA was extracted with DNase-treated RNeasy Micro or Mini kits, depending on cell number. Each cell subset was processed on its own to prevent cross-contamination, while patient and healthy donor samples were processed together. TCRB sequences were amplified from cDNA with the immunoSEQ multiplex PCR, producing 87-bp fragments spanning the CDR3 region. Sequencing of the amplicons was performed on the Illumina HiSeq platform. The authors' pipeline ran thus. Synthetic template baselines were used to correct PCR bias computationally, reads within Hamming distance 2 were collapsed together, and singletons that could not be merged were discarded. By aligning reads against IMGT, V, D and J genes, CDR3 length, and insertions or deletions at six rearrangement sites were assigned. Within each subset, clonotype counts were normalized to the number of sorted cells before true diversity and Gini coefficients were calculated with the tcR R package. Repertoire sharing was quantified using the overlap coefficient calculated on TCRB nucleotide sequences. TCRdb mirrors the immuneACCESS table, restricted to in-frame sequences. Some clones are absent from its copies; in checked studies, under half trace to an unresolved V gene, and the reason for the others is unknown. V, J and clone size were drawn from that table, and D and trimming were deduced from the DNA. The sample data list 250,000 to 300,000 clones, and 8% of these were observed just once. The top ten hold approximately 0.99% of the sample.

From each donor, a single peripheral blood sample of around 0.12 L on average was drawn into heparinised tubes. A BD FACSAria II was used to sort naive, central memory, regulatory and stem cell-like memory CD4+ T cells with a panel that included CD45RO, CCR7, CD25, CD127, CD95 and CD27. Purity was above 95% for every sorted population. Right away, PBMCs were isolated by Lymphoprep density gradient centrifugation and were stained directly, with no culture step. So that batch effects would be minimized, each experiment stained and sorted samples in pairs, pairing one healthy donor with one patient. About this clone: The specificity of this receptor is unknown. No per-base quality is available; no much larger clone lies one base away.

The source is a woman under 30 in good health. The specimen sequenced was central memory CD4+ T cells from blood. Rearrangement joined TRBV15 to TRBJ2-5; the D gene lacks a confident call. This receptor carries the CDR3 CATSRASQETQYF. In nucleotides, the sequence is TGTGCCACCAGCAGAGCGTCCCAAGAGACCCAGTACTTC.